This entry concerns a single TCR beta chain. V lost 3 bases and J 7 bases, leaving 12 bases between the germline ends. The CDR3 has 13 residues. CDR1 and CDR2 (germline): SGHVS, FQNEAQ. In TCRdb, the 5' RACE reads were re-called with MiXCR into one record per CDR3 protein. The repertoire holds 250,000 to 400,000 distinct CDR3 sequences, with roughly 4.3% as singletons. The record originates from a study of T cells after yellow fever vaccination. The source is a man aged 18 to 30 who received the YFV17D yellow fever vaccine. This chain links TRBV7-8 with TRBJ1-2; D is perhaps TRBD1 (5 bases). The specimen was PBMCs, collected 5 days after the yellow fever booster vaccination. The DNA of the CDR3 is TGTGCCAGCAGCTTGACAGCTCTCGGTGGCTACACCTTC. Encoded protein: CASSLTALGGYTF.